This TCR beta chain was captured by sequencing in a study of identical twins. General study findings and limits: The authors drew conclusions from cross-sectional statistical analysis rather than following the same donors.

TCRdb independently ran MiXCR on the 5' RACE reads; one entry per CDR3 protein. Of roughly 250,000 distinct CDR3 sequences listed, roughly an eighth were seen once; the top ten hold 7% to 9.5%. As concerns this clonotype: Antigen: not known.

The receptor's source is a woman aged 18-30 years in good health. Material: memory (CD45RO+) T cells sorted from blood.

The CDR3 reads CASSKTGGNEQYF. CDR3 DNA: TGTGCCAGCAGTAAAACAGGGGGCAACGAGCAGTACTTC. This sequence joins TRBV6-1 and TRBJ2-7; 9 nucleotides line up with TRBD1. The CDR3 covers 13 residues. V gave up 5 bases and J gave up 5 bases; unmatched junction bases: 4. Per germline, CDR1 MNHNS and CDR2 SASEGT.